This T cell receptor (beta chain) stems from a study of blood T cell repertoires in COVID-19. Study-wide background: Sites in the United States, Italy and Spain provided acute and convalescent COVID-19 samples. In each case, the material was cDNA or gDNA derived from T cells, B-cell-depleted T cells, or PBMCs.

Repertoires were generated with immunoSEQ multiplex PCR, while TCRdb's copy carries only in-frame clones and drops some. The repertoire has around 250,000 clones, about 88% of them found once; the top ten carry 4.1%. Participant ages covered roughly 18 to 89 years across 25 or so US areas. Researchers sorted participants into cohorts using their self-reported clinical history. Deletions cut 1 base from V and 6 bases from J, with 12 bases between. CDR1 and CDR2 from the germline V gene are SEHNR and FQNEAQ (reference sequence). The CDR3 extends over 14 amino acids. Sequenced input: PBMCs or T cells enriched from blood (not recorded which). The TCR was taken from a young man with acute COVID-19. The rearrangement links TRBV7-9 to TRBJ1-1; D gene uncertain. CDR3 residues: CASSLDGKLPEAFF. CDR3 in DNA: TGTGCCAGCAGCTTAGACGGGAAATTACCTGAAGCTTTCTTT. Combining the CDR3 with reference TRBV7-9 and TRBJ1-1 gives the whole variable domain DTGVSQNPRHKITKRGQNVTFRCDPISEHNRLYWYRQTLGQGPEFLTYFQNEAQLEKSRLLSDRFSAERPKGSFSTLEIQRTEQGDSAMYLCASSLDGKLPEAFFGQGTRLTVV.